A selection of T cell receptor beta chains follows, all from one sample in a study of T cells in Graves' hyperthyroidism and ophthalmopathy. TCRdb re-analysed the multiplex PCR reads in MiXCR, keeping a single row per CDR3 protein. The top ten hold over 3.5% of the sample, which has 600,000 to 700,000 distinct CDR3 sequences, approximately 14% seen once. Specimen: blood. Source of these receptors: a woman aged 35 to 49 with Graves' ophthalmopathy. The CDR3 runs from the conserved cysteine through the conserved F or W. A D gene is named only where the DNA matches it firmly. Some rows mark clone size as missing; the rest say once, few, many or name a class of expanded clone.

V: TRBV12-3/TRBV12-4; D: TRBD2; J: TRBJ2-7; size: few; DNA: TGTGCCAGCAGTTCCCGGGAGGCGGGGTACGAGCAGTACTTC; CDR3: CASSSREAGYEQYF
V: TRBV7-2; D: TRBD2; J: TRBJ2-2; size: NA; DNA: TGTGCCAGCAGCGTCATTAGCGGGAGAGGCGGGGAGCTGTTTTTT; CDR3: CASSVISGRGGELFF
V: TRBV5-1; D: NA; J: TRBJ1-3; size: few; DNA: TGCGCCAGCAGCTTGGAGCACAGGGAAGGAAACACCATATATTTT; CDR3: CASSLEHREGNTIYF
V: TRBV11-2; D: TRBD1; J: TRBJ2-2; size: few; DNA: TGTGCCAGCAGCTTAGATCGGTGGGACAGTAGTCAATTCGGGGAGCTGTTTTTT; CDR3: CASSLDRWDSSQFGELFF
V: TRBV5-1; D: NA; J: TRBJ2-7; size: many; DNA: TGCGCCAGCAGCTTGGAGTCGGGGAGCGAGCAGTACTTC; CDR3: CASSLESGSEQYF
V: TRBV20-1; D: NA; J: TRBJ2-7; size: many; DNA: TGCAGTGCTAGAGATAGGTTACCGGAGGAGCAGTACTTC; CDR3: CSARDRLPEEQYF
V: TRBV19; D: NA; J: TRBJ2-7; size: NA; DNA: TGTGCCAGTAGTATAAGACAGGAGAACTACGAGCAGTACTTC; CDR3: CASSIRQENYEQYF
V: TRBV27; D: NA; J: TRBJ2-7; size: many; DNA: TGTGCCAGCAGCAAAAACTGGTCCTACGAGCAGTACTTC; CDR3: CASSKNWSYEQYF
V: TRBV28; D: NA; J: TRBJ2-2; size: NA; DNA: TGTGCCAGCAGTTCACGACAGCGTTCGGGCACCGGGGAGCTGTTTTTT; CDR3: CASSSRQRSGTGELFF
V: TRBV30; D: NA; J: TRBJ1-5; size: many; DNA: TGTGCCTGGAGTCCCCGAGGAGCCGGCAATCAGCCCCAGCATTTT; CDR3: CAWSPRGAGNQPQHF
V: TRBV28; D: NA; J: TRBJ2-7; size: many; DNA: TGTGCCAGCAGTTTAGTACTAGCCGGGTCCTACGAGCAGTACTTC; CDR3: CASSLVLAGSYEQYF
V: TRBV6-2/TRBV6-3; D: NA; J: TRBJ2-2; size: many; DNA: TGTGCCAGCACGTTGCCGACAGGTCGCGGGGAGCTGTTTTTT; CDR3: CASTLPTGRGELFF
V: TRBV24-1; D: NA; J: TRBJ1-5; size: many; DNA: TGTGCCACCAGTTTGAGGGCGAATCAGCCCCAGCATTTT; CDR3: CATSLRANQPQHF
V: TRBV18; D: NA; J: TRBJ2-2; size: few; DNA: TGTGCCAGCTCACCAAATCTAGCGTCGAACACCGGGGAGCTGTTTTTT; CDR3: CASSPNLASNTGELFF